This section outlines one T cell receptor beta chain sequence together with its context. It has no known antigen specificity. The germline gene is not matched at one end of the junction; a read error may be the cause. For CDR1 and CDR2, the germline V gene lists SGHAT and FQNNGV. Spanning cysteine to phenylalanine, the CDR3 consists of 13 amino acids. CDR3 DNA is the only sequence kept; it has 39 bases, read in frame from the first base. The data were taken from a study of tumor and adjacent non-tumor tissue in lung cancer (dated by TCRdb to 2016 to 2019). Context from the whole study: Patients with adenocarcinoma (12), squamous cell carcinoma (2) and small cell lung cancer (1) were included in the cohort. For each patient, one tumor sample and one normal lung sample were taken, giving approximately 30 paired specimens that underwent TCRbeta CDR3 sequencing. Sequencing produced 100 million to 150 million productive TCRbeta reads in total, an average of approximately 4.1 million reads per sample. Using bulk TCRbeta repertoires from 15 lung cancer patients, the study set lung tumor tissue side by side with matched distant non-tumor lung tissue. Ages among the roughly 15 patients ranged from about 31 to 85 years, there were roughly ten men and 5 women, and disease was at TNM stage I to III.

Findings and caveats that apply to the study as a whole: The methods do not name the sequencing platform or mention unique molecular identifiers. Because peripheral blood was not sequenced, blood TCRbeta repertoires in the lung cancer patients of the study were not examined. Significantly higher TCR diversity was found in younger patients, and higher tumor TCR diversity was associated with shorter overall and disease-free survival. Tumor tissue showed significantly greater TCR diversity (inverse Simpson) than normal lung tissue (about 410 vs 180, P = 0.0075, Mann-Whitney U test). Only about 16 patients were included in the cohort, and the need for larger samples and more detailed clinical data was noted by the authors. In normal lung, the top 100 clones accounted for a significantly larger cumulative share of the repertoire than in tumor tissue.

The library came from multiplex PCR. The listed sequencing device is Illumina HiSeq 2500. TCRbeta libraries were constructed through three rounds of nested PCR with primers (Table S4) according to protocols modified from ARM-PCR. Before sequencing, PCR products in the 200-500 bp range were cut out of the gel and cleaned up using the QIAquick gel extraction kit. In the paper's pipeline: Trimmomatic was used to clean the reads, FLASH was used to merge the reads into complete CDR3 sequences, and MiTCR was used to assign the reads to V(D)J germline segments. VDJtools was used to compute clonal diversity as the inverse Simpson's index. In-frame sequences lacking a premature stop codon were counted as productive reads. TCRdb reworked the public reads: Q25 trimming with fastp, MiXCR clone assembly, productive beta chains retained. Identical CDR3 proteins give one entry, which carries the most common genes and DNA. It is TCRdb's table, rather than the study itself, that gives the V and J calls and clone size. For this sample the table gives tens of thousands of distinct CDR3 sequences, of which more than 60% were detected only once. The top ten clonotypes cover around 17% of the sample.

Bulk unsorted tissue served as the source for RNA extraction, and RNA quality was assessed using a NanoDrop ND-1000 and an Agilent 2100. Normal lung samples were distant non-tumor tissue taken more than 3 cm from the tumor edge. All donors had newly diagnosed lung cancer, had not received prior chemotherapy, and were admitted for thoracic surgery in China between August and November 2014. Patients with previous radiotherapy or chemotherapy, or with another concurrent cancer, were excluded from the study. Pieces of surgical tissue measuring about 1-2.1 cm3 were kept in RNAlater solution and held at -80 degrees C until needed.

The chain is assembled from TRBV11-2 and TRBJ2-7, with 10 bases matching TRBD1. The specimen was distant non-tumor lung tissue. The receptor was derived from a woman between 35 and 50 years old with non-small cell lung cancer. CDR3 protein: CAGSARDRGHALF. The DNA sequence is given as TGTGCCGGCAGCGCCCGGGACAGGGGACATGCGCTTTTC.